These 8 T cell receptor beta chains were all obtained from the same sample, sequenced in a study of beta chain features in type 1 diabetes. Points from the study as a whole: Among patients with Type 1 diabetes, TCRB CDR3s were moderately but significantly shorter in every one of the four CD4+ subsets.

Sequenced material consisted of expressed TCRB transcripts (all of the isolated RNA was reverse transcribed). Some clones are missing from TCRdb's copy, which holds only in-frame ones; the method was immunoSEQ multiplex PCR. The table includes almost 350,000 clones, approximately 10% detected once. These receptors lack a known antigen. Sequenced: central memory CD4+ T cells from blood. The receptors shown here come from a man aged 25-40 years with type 1 diabetes.

In this sample, this clone turned up a few times. This chain uses TRBV14 with TRBJ1-1, with TRBD1 identical over 7 bases. The CDR3 consists of 13 residues. Germline trimming cut 6 bases from V and 4 bases from J; bases unmatched to any gene: 5. The germline CDR1 and CDR2 sequences are SGHDN and FVKESK. CDR3 sequence (DNA): TGTGCCAGCAGTAGACAGGGAATCACTGAAGCTTTCTTT. This translates into CASSRQGITEAFF.

This clone was counted many times. The CDR3 DNA follows: TGTGCCAGCAGCCTCTCCGGGACAGGGGCTCACATTCAGTACTTC. It yields the protein CASSLSGTGAHIQYF. The J gene is TRBJ2-4, the V gene TRBV7-2; 10 bases match TRBD1. The CDR3 sequence is 15 residues long. Germline trimming cut 5 bases from V and 8 bases from J; bases unmatched to any gene: 9. Per the germline V gene, CDR1 is SGHTA and CDR2 is FQGNSA. Using reference TRBV7-2 and TRBJ2-4 for the parts outside the CDR3, the full variable domain is GAGVSQSPSNKVTEKGKDVELRCDPISGHTALYWYRQSLGQGLEFLIYFQGNSAPDKSGLPSDRFSAERTGGSVSTLTIQRTQQEDSAVYLCASSLSGTGAHIQYFGAGTRLSVL.

This clone showed up just a few times. CDR3 nucleotide sequence: TGTGCCTGGAGTGGGAGCTCCTACAATGAGCAGTTCTTC. Translating it yields CAWSGSSYNEQFF. The rearrangement links TRBV30 to TRBJ2-1; the D is unclear. Germline V CDR1 and CDR2: GTSNPN, SVGIG (reference sequence). The CDR3 extends over 13 amino acids. Trimming took off 1 base at V and 0 bases at J, with 4 bases between the two ends.

The CDR3 bases are TGTGCCAGCAGTTACGGGGGAATCAATCAGCCCCAGCATTTT. Residues: CASSYGGINQPQHF. V gene TRBV6-6 combines with J gene TRBJ1-5, with D possibly being TRBD1 (5 bases). This CDR3 comprises 14 residues. Germline values: CDR1 MNHNY, CDR2 SVGAGI (reference sequence). With 2 bases removed from V and 3 bases from J, the gap between germline ends came to 8 bases.

This clone was counted a few times. The sample carries other DNA sequences with the same CDR3. V usage is TRBV7-9 and J usage is TRBJ2-7, with TRBD1 identical over 9 bases. Germline V lookup: CDR1 SEHNR, CDR2 FQNEAQ (reference sequence). The CDR3 runs 13 residues. With 2 bases clipped from V and 6 bases from J, the junction kept 2 bases outside the gene matches. CDR3 bases: TGTGCCAGCAGCTTAACAGGGGGCGGCGAGCAGTACTTC. Protein sequence: CASSLTGGGEQYF.

The J gene is TRBJ1-1, the V gene TRBV5-1, with TRBD1 matching 11 bases. Germline loops: CDR1 SGHRS, CDR2 YFSETQ. Trimming cost V 4 bases and J 3 bases; bases outside gene matches: 5. This CDR3 region has 15 residues. CDR3: CASSGQGAADTEAFF. The CDR3 coding sequence is TGCGCCAGCAGCGGACAGGGGGCCGCGGACACTGAAGCTTTCTTT.

The J gene is TRBJ2-7, the V gene TRBV5-1; D unresolved. The V end was cut by 7 bases, the J end by 3 bases, with 17 bases between. The CDR3 extends over 14 amino acids. Germline V lookup: CDR1 SGHRS, CDR2 YFSETQ. CDR3 residues: CASRISTPVYEQYF. The CDR3, as DNA: TGCGCCAGCCGCATCTCCACTCCCGTCTACGAGCAGTACTTC.

In regard to this clone: This sample also contains other DNA sequences that code for the same CDR3. The V call is TRBV28, the J call TRBJ2-3; D uncertain. The germline CDR1 and CDR2 sequences are MDHEN and SYDVKM. The V and J ends lost 6 bases and 1 base respectively, with 2 bases between them. This CDR3 spans 11 amino acids. The CDR3 loop reads CASRGTDTQYF. The CDR3, as DNA: TGTGCCAGCAGGGGCACAGATACGCAGTATTTT.